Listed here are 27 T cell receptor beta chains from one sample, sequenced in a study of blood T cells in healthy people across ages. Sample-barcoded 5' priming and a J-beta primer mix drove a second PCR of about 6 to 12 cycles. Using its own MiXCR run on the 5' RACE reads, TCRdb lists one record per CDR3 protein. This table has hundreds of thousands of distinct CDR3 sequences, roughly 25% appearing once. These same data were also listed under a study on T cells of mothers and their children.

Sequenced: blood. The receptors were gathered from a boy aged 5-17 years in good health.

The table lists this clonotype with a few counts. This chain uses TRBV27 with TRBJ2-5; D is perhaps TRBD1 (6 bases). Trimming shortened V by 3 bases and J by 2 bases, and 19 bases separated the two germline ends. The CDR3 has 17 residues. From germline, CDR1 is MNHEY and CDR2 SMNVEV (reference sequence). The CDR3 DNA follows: TGTGCCAGCAGTTTTGATCCTCCTCAGGGGCCACAAGAGACCCAGTACTTC. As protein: CASSFDPPQGPQETQYF.

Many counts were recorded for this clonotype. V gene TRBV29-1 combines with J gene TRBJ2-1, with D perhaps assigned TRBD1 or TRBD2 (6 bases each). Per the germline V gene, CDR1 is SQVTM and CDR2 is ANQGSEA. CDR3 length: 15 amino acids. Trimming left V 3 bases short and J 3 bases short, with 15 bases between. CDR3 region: CSVESRGDRYNEQFF. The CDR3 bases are TGCAGCGTTGAGAGTAGGGGGGATCGCTACAATGAGCAGTTCTTC.

The CDR3 DNA reads TGTGCCAGCAGCCGTACAGGGACTGGGGCCAACGTCCTGACTTTC. This sequence encodes CASSRTGTGANVLTF. The chain employs TRBV5-4 and TRBJ2-6; TRBD1 is a possible D gene (6 bases). Trimming removed 4 bases at V and 2 bases at J, with 10 bases between. Germline V CDR1 and CDR2: SGHNT, YYREEE (reference sequence). This CDR3 is built from 15 residues.

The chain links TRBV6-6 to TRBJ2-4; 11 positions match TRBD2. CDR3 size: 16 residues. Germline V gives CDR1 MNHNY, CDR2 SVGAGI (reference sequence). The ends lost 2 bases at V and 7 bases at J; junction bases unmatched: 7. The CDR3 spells CASSYDGGLADNIQYF. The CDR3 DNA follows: TGTGCCAGCAGTTACGACGGGGGACTAGCGGACAACATTCAGTACTTC.

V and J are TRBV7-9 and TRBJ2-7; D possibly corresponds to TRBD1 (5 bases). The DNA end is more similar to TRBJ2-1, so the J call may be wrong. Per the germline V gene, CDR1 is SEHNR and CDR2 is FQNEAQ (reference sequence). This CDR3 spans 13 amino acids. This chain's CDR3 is CASSPGWDNEQFF. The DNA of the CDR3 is TGTGCCAGCAGCCCAGGGTGGGACAATGAGCAGTTCTTC.

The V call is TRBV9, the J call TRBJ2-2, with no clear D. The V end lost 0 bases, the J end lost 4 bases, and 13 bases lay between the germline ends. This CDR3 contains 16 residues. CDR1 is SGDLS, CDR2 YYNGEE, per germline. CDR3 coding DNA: TGTGCCAGCAGCGTAGACCGGAAGAAGGGCACCGGGGAGCTGTTTTTT. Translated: CASSVDRKKGTGELFF.

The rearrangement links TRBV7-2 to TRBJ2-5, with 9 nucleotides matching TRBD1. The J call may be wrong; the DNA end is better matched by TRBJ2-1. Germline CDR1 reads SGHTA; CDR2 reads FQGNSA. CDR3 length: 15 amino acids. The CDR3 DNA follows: TGTGCCAGCAGCTACGGGACAGGGTCAGGCGATGAGCAGTTCTTC. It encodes CASSYGTGSGDEQFF.

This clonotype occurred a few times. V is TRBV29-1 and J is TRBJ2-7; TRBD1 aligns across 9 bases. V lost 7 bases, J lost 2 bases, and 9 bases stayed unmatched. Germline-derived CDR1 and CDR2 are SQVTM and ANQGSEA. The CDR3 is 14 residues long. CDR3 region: CSAAGTGTTYEQYF. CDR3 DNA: TGCAGCGCCGCCGGGACAGGGACTACCTACGAGCAGTACTTC.

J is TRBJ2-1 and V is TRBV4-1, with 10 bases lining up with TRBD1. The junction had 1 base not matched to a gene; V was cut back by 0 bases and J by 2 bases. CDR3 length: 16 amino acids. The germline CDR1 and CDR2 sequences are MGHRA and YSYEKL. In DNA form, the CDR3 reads TGCGCCAGCAGCCAAGAGGGACAGGGGACCTACAATGAGCAGTTCTTC. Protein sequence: CASSQEGQGTYNEQFF.

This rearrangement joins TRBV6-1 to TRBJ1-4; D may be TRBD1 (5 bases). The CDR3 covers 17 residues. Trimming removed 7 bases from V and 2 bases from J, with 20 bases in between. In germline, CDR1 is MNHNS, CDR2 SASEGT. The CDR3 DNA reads TGTGCCAGCACCCCTGGGGGGTTGGGAGGTACTAATGAAAAACTGTTTTTT. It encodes CASTPGGLGGTNEKLFF.

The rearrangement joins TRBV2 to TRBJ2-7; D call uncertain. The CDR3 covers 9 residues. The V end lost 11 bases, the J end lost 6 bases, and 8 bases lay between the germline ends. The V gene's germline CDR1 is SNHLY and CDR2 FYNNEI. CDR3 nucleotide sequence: TGTGCCTCTGGCTCCGAGCAGTACTTC. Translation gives CASGSEQYF.

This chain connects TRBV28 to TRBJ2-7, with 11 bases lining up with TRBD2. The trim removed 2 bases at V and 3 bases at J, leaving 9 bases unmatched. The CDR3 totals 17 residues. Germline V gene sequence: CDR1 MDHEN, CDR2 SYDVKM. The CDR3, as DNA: TGTGCCAGCAGTTTAGCCCTCTCTAGCGGGGGGTACTACGAGCAGTACTTC. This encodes CASSLALSSGGYYEQYF. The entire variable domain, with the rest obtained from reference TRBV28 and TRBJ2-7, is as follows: DVKVTQSSRYLVKRTGEKVFLECVQDMDHENMFWYRQDPGLGLRLIYFSYDVKMKEKGDIPEGYSVSREKKERFSLILESASTNQTSMYLCASSLALSSGGYYEQYFGPGTRLTVT.

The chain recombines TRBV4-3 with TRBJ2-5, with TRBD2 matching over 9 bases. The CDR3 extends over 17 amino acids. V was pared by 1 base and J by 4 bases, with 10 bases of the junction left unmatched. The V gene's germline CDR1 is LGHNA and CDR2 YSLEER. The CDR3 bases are TGCGCCAGCAGCCAAGTTATCGCGGGGGGGCCAGGAGAGACCCAGTACTTC. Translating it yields CASSQVIAGGPGETQYF.

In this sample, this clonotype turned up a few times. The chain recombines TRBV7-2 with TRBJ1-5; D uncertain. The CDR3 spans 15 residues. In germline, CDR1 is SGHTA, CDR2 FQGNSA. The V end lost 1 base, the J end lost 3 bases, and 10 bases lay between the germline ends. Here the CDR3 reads CASSLDSRDNQPQHF. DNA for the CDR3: TGTGCCAGCAGCTTAGATTCCAGAGACAATCAGCCCCAGCATTTT.

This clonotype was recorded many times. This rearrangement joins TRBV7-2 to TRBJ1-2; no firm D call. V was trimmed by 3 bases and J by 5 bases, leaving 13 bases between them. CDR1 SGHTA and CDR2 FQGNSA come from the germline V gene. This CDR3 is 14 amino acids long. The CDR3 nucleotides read TGTGCCAGCAGCTTGGGCGGCAGCAGTTATGGCTACACCTTC. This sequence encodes CASSLGGSSYGYTF.

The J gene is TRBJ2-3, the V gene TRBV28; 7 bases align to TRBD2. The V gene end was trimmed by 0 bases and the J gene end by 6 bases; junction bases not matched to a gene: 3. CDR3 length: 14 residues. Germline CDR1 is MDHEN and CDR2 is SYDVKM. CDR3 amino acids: CASSLWGGVDTQYF. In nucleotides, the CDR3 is TGTGCCAGCAGTTTATGGGGGGGGGTGGATACGCAGTATTTT.

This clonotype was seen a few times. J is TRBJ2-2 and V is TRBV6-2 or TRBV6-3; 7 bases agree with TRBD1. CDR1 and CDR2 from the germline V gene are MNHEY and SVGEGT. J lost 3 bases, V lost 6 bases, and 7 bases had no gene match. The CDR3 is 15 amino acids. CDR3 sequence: CASSPTGYHTGELFF. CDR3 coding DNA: TGTGCCAGCAGCCCGACAGGGTACCACACCGGGGAGCTGTTTTTT.

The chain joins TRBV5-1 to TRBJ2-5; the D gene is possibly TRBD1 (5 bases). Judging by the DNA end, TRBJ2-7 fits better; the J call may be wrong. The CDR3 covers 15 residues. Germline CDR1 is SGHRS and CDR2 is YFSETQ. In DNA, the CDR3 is TGCGCCAGCAGCGGCGGACCACAGGAGTCCTACGAGCAGTACTTC. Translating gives CASSGGPQESYEQYF.

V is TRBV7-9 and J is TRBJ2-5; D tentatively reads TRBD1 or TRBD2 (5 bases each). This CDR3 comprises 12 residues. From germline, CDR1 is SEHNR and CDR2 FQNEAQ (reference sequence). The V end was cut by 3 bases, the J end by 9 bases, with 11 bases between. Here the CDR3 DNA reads TGTGCCAGCAGCTTGGGGACCATCCCCCAGTACTTC. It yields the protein CASSLGTIPQYF.

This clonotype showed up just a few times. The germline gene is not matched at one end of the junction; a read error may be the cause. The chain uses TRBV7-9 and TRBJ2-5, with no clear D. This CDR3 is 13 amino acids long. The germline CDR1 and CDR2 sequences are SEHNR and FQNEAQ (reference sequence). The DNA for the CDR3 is TGTGCCAGCAGTAGTCCGTACCAAGAGGCCCAGTACTTC. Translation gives CASSSPYQEAQYF.

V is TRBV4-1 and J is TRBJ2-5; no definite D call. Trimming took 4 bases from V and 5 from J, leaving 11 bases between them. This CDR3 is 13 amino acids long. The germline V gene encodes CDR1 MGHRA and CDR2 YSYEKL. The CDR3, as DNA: TGCGCCAGCAGCCGAACTACTTTGGAGACCCAGTACTTC. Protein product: CASSRTTLETQYF.

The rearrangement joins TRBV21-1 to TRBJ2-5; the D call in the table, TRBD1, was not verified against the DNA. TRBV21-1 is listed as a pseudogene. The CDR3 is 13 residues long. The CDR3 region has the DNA TGCGCCCCTCAAGACAGGGGGCTAGAGACCCAGTACTTC. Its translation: CAPQDRGLETQYF.

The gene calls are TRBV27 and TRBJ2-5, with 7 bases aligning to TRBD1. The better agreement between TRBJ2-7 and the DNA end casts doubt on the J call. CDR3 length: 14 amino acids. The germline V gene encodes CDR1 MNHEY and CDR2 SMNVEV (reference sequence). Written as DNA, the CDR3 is TGTGCCAGCAGAAGCCAGGCAGGGGGAAACGAGCAGTACTTC. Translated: CASRSQAGGNEQYF.

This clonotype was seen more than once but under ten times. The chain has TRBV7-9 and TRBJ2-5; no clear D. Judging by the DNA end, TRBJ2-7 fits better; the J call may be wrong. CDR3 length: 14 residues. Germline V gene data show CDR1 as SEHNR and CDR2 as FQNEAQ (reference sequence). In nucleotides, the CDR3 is TGTGCCAGCAGCCCCCCTCGTTCGGAGTACGAGCAGTACTTC. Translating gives CASSPPRSEYEQYF.

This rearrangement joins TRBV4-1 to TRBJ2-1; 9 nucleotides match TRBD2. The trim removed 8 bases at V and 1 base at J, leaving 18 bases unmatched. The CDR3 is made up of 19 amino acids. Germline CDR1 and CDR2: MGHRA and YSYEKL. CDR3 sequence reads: CASLPGSSGIGRSYNEQFF. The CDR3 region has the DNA TGCGCCAGCCTCCCAGGATCTAGCGGGATAGGTAGGTCCTACAATGAGCAGTTCTTC.

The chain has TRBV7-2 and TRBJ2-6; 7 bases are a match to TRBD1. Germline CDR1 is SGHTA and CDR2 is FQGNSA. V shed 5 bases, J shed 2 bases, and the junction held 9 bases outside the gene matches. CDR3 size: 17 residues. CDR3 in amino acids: CASSDDRVLTGANVLTF. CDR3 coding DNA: TGTGCCAGCAGCGATGACAGGGTCTTGACTGGGGCCAACGTCCTGACTTTC. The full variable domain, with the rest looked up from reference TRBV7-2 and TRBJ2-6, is GAGVSQSPSNKVTEKGKDVELRCDPISGHTALYWYRQSLGQGLEFLIYFQGNSAPDKSGLPSDRFSAERTGGSVSTLTIQRTQQEDSAVYLCASSDDRVLTGANVLTFGAGSRLTVL.

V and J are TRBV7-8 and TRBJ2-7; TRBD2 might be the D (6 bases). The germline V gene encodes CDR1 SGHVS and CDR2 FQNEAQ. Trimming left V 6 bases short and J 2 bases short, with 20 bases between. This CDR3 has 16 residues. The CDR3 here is CASSPPGGPSTYEQYF. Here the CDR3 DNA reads TGTGCCAGCAGTCCCCCCGGGGGACCCTCGACCTACGAGCAGTACTTC.